The source of this TCR beta chain is a study of blood T cells in healthy people across ages. Whole-study results and caveats: Since the PBMCs were unsorted, naive and antigen-experienced cells could not be conclusively compared. TCR beta diversity per million T cells fell roughly linearly with age.

CDR1 and CDR2 from the germline V gene are MGHRA and YSYEKL. The CDR3 extends over 15 amino acids. Trimming took off 4 bases at V and 7 bases at J, with 16 bases between the two ends. PCR was performed a second time for roughly 7 to 11 cycles using a sample-barcoded 5' primer and a J-beta primer mix. Each CDR3 protein is one row after TCRdb ran MiXCR on the 5' RACE reads. Counted here are some 1.5 million distinct CDR3 sequences, approximately 28% occurring once; the ten biggest clones make up about 8%. As to this clonotype: Its antigen is still unknown.

The chain links TRBV4-1 to TRBJ1-4; a weak D match, TRBD1 (5 bases). Sequencing was performed on blood. The sequence was obtained from a woman in her thirties in good health. This CDR3 is CASSREGSFGEKLFF. The CDR3 nucleotides are TGCGCCAGCAGCCGCGAGGGGTCTTTCGGTGAAAAACTGTTTTTT.